This TCR beta chain was retrieved from a study of control samples from healthy donors and cancer patients. CDR3 length equals 16 residues. Germline lookup yields CDR1 GTSNPN and CDR2 SVGIG (reference sequence). Trimming cost V 2 bases and J 2 bases; bases outside gene matches: 9. Using immunoSEQ multiplex PCR, the repertoire was profiled, and TCRdb retains in-frame clones only, with some absent. The sample includes some 95,000 clones, 80% to 95% of them seen just once. This clonotype was sampled from a human donor in good health. The donor label of this sample is uncertain. Input material: blood. This chain links TRBV30 with TRBJ2-3; 8 bases fit TRBD2. Here the CDR3 DNA reads TGTGCCTGGAGTACCAACCGGGGGGGGGTCACAGATACGCAGTATTTT. Translated: CAWSTNRGGVTDTQYF.